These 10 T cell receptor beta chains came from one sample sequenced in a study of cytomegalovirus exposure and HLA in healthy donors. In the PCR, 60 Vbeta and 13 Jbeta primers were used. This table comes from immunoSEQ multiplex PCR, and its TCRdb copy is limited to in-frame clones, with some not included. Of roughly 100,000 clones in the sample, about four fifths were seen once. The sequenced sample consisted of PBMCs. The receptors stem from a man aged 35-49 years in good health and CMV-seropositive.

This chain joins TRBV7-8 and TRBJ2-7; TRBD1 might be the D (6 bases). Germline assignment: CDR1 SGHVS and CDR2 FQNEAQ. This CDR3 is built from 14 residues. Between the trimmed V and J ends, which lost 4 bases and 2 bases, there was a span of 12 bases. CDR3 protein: CASSSGTPPYEQYF. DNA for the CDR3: TGTGCCAGCAGCTCCGGGACACCACCCTACGAGCAGTACTTC.

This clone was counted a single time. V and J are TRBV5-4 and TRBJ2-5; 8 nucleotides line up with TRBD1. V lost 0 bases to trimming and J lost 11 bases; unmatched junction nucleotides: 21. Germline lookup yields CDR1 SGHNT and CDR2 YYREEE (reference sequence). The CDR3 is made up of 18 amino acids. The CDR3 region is CASSLDLAGGASTGEQYF. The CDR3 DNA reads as TGTGCCAGCAGCTTGGATCTTGCAGGGGGCGCGTCGACCGGGGAGCAGTACTTC.

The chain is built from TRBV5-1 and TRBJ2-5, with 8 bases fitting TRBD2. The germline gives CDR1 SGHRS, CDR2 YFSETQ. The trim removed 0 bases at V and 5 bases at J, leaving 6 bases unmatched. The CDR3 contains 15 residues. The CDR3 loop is CASSLAGRGMETQYF. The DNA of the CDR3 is TGCGCCAGCAGCTTGGCCGGGAGGGGGATGGAGACCCAGTACTTC.

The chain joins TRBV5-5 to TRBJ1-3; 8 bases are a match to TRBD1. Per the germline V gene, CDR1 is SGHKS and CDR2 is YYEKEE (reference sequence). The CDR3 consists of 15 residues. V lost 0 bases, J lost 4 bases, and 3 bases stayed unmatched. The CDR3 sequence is CASSLASGGGNTIYF. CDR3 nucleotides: TGTGCCAGCAGCTTGGCTTCAGGGGGCGGAAACACCATATATTTT.

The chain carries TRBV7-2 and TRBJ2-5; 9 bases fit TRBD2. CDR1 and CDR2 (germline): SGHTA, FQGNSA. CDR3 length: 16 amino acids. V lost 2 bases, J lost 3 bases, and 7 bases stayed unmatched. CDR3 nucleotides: TGTGCCAGCAGCTTACAGGGGTTAGCGGGGGAAGAGACCCAGTACTTC. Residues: CASSLQGLAGEETQYF.

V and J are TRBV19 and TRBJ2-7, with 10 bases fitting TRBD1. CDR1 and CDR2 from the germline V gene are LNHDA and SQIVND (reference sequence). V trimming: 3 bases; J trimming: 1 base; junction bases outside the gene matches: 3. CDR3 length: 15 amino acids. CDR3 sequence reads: CASSIRTGGSYEQYF. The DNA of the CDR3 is TGTGCCAGTAGTATCCGGACAGGGGGATCCTACGAGCAGTACTTC.

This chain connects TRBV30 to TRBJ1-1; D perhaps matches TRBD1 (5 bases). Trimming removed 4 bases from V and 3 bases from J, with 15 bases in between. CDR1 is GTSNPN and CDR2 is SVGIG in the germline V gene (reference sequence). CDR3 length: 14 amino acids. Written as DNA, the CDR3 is TGTGCCTGGACCTCCACTGGGGGGGACACTGAAGCTTTCTTT. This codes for CAWTSTGGDTEAFF.

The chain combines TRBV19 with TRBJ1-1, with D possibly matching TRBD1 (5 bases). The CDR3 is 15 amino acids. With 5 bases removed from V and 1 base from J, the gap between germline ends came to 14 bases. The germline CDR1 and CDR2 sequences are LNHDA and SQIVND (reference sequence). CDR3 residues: CASSGTQTGNTEAFF. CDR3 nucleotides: TGTGCCAGTAGTGGAACGCAAACAGGGAACACTGAAGCTTTCTTT.

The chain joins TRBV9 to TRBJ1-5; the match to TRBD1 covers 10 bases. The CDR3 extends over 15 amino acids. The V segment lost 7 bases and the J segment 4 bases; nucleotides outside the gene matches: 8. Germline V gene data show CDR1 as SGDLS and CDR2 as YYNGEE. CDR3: CASALGTGVNQPQHF. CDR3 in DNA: TGTGCCAGCGCGCTTGGGACAGGGGTAAATCAGCCCCAGCATTTT.

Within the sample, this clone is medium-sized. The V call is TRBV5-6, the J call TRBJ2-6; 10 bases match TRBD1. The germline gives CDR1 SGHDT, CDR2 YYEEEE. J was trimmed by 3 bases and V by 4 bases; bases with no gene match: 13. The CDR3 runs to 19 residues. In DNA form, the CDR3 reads TGTGCCAGCAGCCTGAACCGGGACAGGGGTAAAAATGGGGCCAACGTCCTGACTTTC. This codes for CASSLNRDRGKNGANVLTF.